The source of this T cell receptor beta chain is a study of post-analysis software for immune sequencing data. The library was made from cDNA and included unique molecular identifiers. One entry per CDR3 protein results from TCRdb running MiXCR on the PCR reads. The table has fewer than 700,000 distinct CDR3 sequences, about 40% seen once. Findings and caveats of the study: Roughly 5 TRBV segments (TRBV5-6, TRBV5-1 and TRBV20-1 among them) occurred more frequently in patients than in controls. Compared against controls, patients with multiple sclerosis displayed significantly lower normalized Chao1 diversity. Analysis by F measure revealed that same-batch samples clustered strongly together.

As regards this clonotype: Its target is unknown.

This CDR3 is built from 16 residues. The V end was cut by 0 bases, the J end by 2 bases, with 16 bases between. Germline loops: CDR1 DFQATT, CDR2 SNEGSKA (reference sequence). The sample taken for sequencing was blood. The receptor comes from a girl aged 10 to 17 with multiple sclerosis. The chain recombines TRBV20-1 with TRBJ1-2, with a weak D call TRBD1 (6 bases). The CDR3 nucleotides are TGCAGTGCTAGAGATCCCAGGCTAGGGGGGAACTATGGCTACACCTTC. The encoded protein is CSARDPRLGGNYGYTF.